These 12 T cell receptor beta chains originate from one sample sequenced in a study of cytomegalovirus exposure and HLA in healthy donors. PCR was performed using 60 Vbeta and 13 Jbeta primers. The repertoire was sequenced with immunoSEQ multiplex PCR; TCRdb's copy has only in-frame clones and lacks some. The repertoire shows about 110,000 clones; the top ten hold approximately 6.8%. Sequenced sample: PBMCs. The source of these receptors is a man aged 35 to 55 in good health and CMV-seropositive.

The V gene is TRBV28, the J gene TRBJ1-1, with 7 bases identical to TRBD1. The CDR3 extends over 12 amino acids. The J segment lost 11 bases and the V segment lost 7 bases, leaving 10 bases of the junction unmatched. Germline V CDR1 and CDR2: MDHEN, SYDVKM. CDR3 coding DNA: TGTGCCAGCATTCCTCCAGGGGGACGCGCTTTCTTT. Translating it yields CASIPPGGRAFF.

The rearrangement links TRBV5-1 to TRBJ1-1; D not certain. This CDR3 is built from 14 residues. Trimming stripped 0 bases from V and 3 bases from J, with 9 bases between. The germline V gene has CDR1 SGHRS and CDR2 YFSETQ. CDR3 DNA: TGCGCCAGCAGCTTGGGTAACGGGGACACTGAAGCTTTCTTT. It yields the protein CASSLGNGDTEAFF.

This chain joins TRBV11-3 and TRBJ2-2; 11 nucleotides align to TRBD1. Germline V CDR1 and CDR2: SGHNT, YENEEA. V lost 5 bases to trimming and J lost 4 bases; unmatched junction nucleotides: 3. The CDR3 extends over 15 amino acids. DNA for the CDR3: TGTGCCAGCAGCGGACAGGGGGCCGCCACCGGGGAGCTGTTTTTT. The encoded protein is CASSGQGAATGELFF. Variable domain in full (rest from reference TRBV11-3 and TRBJ2-2): EAGVVQSPRYKIIEKKQPVAFWCNPISGHNTLYWYLQNLGQGPELLIRYENEEAVDDSQLPKDRFSAERLKGVDSTLKIQPAELGDSAVYLCASSGQGAATGELFFGEGSRLTVL.

The CDR3 protein is CASSLAGWAEAFF. DNA of the CDR3: TGTGCCAGCAGCCTGGCGGGTTGGGCTGAAGCTTTCTTT. The V call is TRBV7-9, the J call TRBJ1-1, with D unclear. Trimming took off 5 bases at V and 6 bases at J, with 13 bases between the two ends. The CDR3 spans 13 residues. From germline, CDR1 is SEHNR and CDR2 FQNEAQ (reference sequence).

V is TRBV15 and J is TRBJ1-5, with 7 bases aligning to TRBD1. This CDR3 is built from 17 residues. With 3 bases clipped from V and 0 bases from J, the junction kept 8 bases outside the gene matches. Looked up from germline, CDR1 is LNHNV and CDR2 is YYDKDF (reference sequence). The CDR3 reads CATSRATGQVSNQPQHF. The DNA of the CDR3 is TGTGCCACCAGCAGGGCAACCGGACAGGTTAGCAATCAGCCCCAGCATTTT.

The CDR3 protein is CASTILYRTGETYEQYF. The CDR3 DNA reads TGTGCCAGCACCATCCTCTATCGGACTGGGGAGACCTACGAGCAGTACTTC. The gene calls are TRBV2 and TRBJ2-7, with a possible D match to TRBD2 (5 bases). Trimming stripped 7 bases from V and 2 bases from J, with 24 bases between. The germline CDR1 and CDR2 sequences are SNHLY and FYNNEI. CDR3 size: 17 residues.

The chain joins TRBV10-3 to TRBJ2-1, with TRBD2 identical over 8 bases. With 11 bases clipped from V and 7 bases from J, the junction kept 7 bases outside the gene matches. Germline V lookup: CDR1 ENHRY, CDR2 SYGVKD. The CDR3 spans 12 residues. CDR3 residues: CAFGRASNEQFF. The CDR3, as DNA: TGTGCCTTCGGGAGGGCCTCGAATGAGCAGTTCTTC.

The chain employs TRBV7-9 and TRBJ2-3; 7 nucleotides agree with TRBD2. J gave up 0 bases and V 5 bases, and 17 bases lay outside the gene matches. The germline V gene has CDR1 SEHNR and CDR2 FQNEAQ (reference sequence). The CDR3 loop spans 19 amino acids. The CDR3: CASSQPEAGLMKSTDTQYF. Here the CDR3 DNA reads TGTGCCAGCAGCCAACCGGAAGCGGGGCTGATGAAAAGCACAGATACGCAGTATTTT.

The gene calls are TRBV6-5 and TRBJ2-1; 7 bases agree with TRBD2. V trimming: 6 bases; J trimming: 2 bases; junction bases outside the gene matches: 7. This CDR3 has 15 residues. Germline CDR1 and CDR2: MNHEY and SVGAGI. For the CDR3, the DNA is TGTGCCAGCAGCCTCACTCGGGGGGCCTACAATGAGCAGTTCTTC. This codes for CASSLTRGAYNEQFF.

This chain uses TRBV7-6 with TRBJ2-1, with 9 nucleotides matching TRBD1. There are 16 residues in the CDR3. Germline V CDR1 and CDR2: SGHVS, FNYEAQ. The V and J ends lost 1 base and 8 bases, in that order; junction bases with no gene match: 9. The CDR3 region is CASSLGMGQGGDEQFF. The DNA for the CDR3 is TGTGCCAGCAGCTTAGGGATGGGACAGGGAGGAGATGAGCAGTTCTTC.

The J gene is TRBJ2-5, the V gene TRBV5-1, with D possibly TRBD1 on 6 matching bases. The V end was cut by 2 bases, the J end by 5 bases, with 13 bases between. Germline values: CDR1 SGHRS, CDR2 YFSETQ. This CDR3 comprises 14 residues. The CDR3 nucleotides are TGCGCCAGCAGCTTATCAGGGGCGGATGAGACCCAGTACTTC. Protein sequence: CASSLSGADETQYF.

The rearrangement links TRBV7-2 to TRBJ2-1; 9 bases match TRBD1. J lost 8 bases, V lost 4 bases, and 9 bases had no gene match. The CDR3 is 15 amino acids. CDR1 is SGHTA and CDR2 is FQGNSA in the germline V gene. The CDR3 DNA follows: TGTGCCAGCAGCTCGGGGACAGGGCCTATCGATGAGCAGTTCTTC. Its protein product is CASSSGTGPIDEQFF.